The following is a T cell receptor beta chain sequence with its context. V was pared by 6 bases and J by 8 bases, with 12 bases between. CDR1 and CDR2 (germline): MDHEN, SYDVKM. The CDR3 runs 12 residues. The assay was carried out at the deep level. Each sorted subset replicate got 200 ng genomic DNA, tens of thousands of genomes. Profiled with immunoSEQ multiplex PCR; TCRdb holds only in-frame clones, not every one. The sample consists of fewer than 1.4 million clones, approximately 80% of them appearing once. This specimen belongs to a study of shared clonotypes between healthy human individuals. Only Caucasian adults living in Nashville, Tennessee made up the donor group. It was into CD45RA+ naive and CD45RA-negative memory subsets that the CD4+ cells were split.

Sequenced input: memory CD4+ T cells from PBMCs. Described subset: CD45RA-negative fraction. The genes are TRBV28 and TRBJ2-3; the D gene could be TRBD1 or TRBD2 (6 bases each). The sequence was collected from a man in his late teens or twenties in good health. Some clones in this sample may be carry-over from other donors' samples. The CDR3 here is CASSRLGGTQYF. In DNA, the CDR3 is TGTGCCAGCAGCCGACTAGGGGGTACGCAGTATTTT.